This T cell receptor (beta chain) was sequenced in a study of blood T cell repertoires in COVID-19. The overall study: Italy, Spain and the United States were the sources of the convalescent and acute COVID-19 samples.

Trimming took 0 bases from V and 7 from J; bases not matched to a gene: 7. In germline, CDR1 is MGHRA, CDR2 YSYEKL. This CDR3 comprises 16 residues. The data were produced by immunoSEQ multiplex PCR, yet TCRdb's version contains in-frame clones alone and is incomplete. The data show 320,000 or so clones, 87% seen once. What was sequenced was PBMCs or T cells enriched from blood (not recorded which). The rearrangement uses TRBV4-1 and TRBJ1-4, with 8 bases that match TRBD1. This clonotype originated in a woman aged 25 to 39 who had recovered from COVID-19. This CDR3 reads CASSQDGQGRGEKLFF. CDR3 bases: TGCGCCAGCAGCCAAGACGGACAGGGACGAGGTGAAAAACTGTTTTTT.